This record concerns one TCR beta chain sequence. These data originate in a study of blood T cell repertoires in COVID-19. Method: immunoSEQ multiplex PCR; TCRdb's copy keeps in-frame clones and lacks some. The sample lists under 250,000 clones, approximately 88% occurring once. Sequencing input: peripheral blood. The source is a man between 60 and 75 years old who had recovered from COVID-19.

The CDR3, as DNA: TGTGCCAGCAGAGGACAAGACACCGGGGAGCTGTTTTTT. Translated: CASRGQDTGELFF. V usage is TRBV2 and J usage is TRBJ2-2; perhaps TRBD1 as D (5 bases). V was trimmed by 6 bases and J by 3 bases, leaving 8 bases between them. CDR3 size: 13 residues. Germline V gene data show CDR1 as SNHLY and CDR2 as FYNNEI. Full variable domain (rest looked up from reference TRBV2 and TRBJ2-2): EPEVTQTPSHQVTQMGQEVILRCVPISNHLYFYWYRQILGQKVEFLVSFYNNEISEKSEIFDDQFSVERPDGSNFTLKIRSTKLEDSAMYFCASRGQDTGELFFGEGSRLTVL.